Listed below are T cell receptor beta chains from one sample, sequenced in a study of T-cell memory formation after mild COVID-19. TCRdb redid the calling of the 5' RACE reads with MiXCR, one entry per CDR3 protein. The data show 50,000 to 75,000 distinct CDR3 sequences, around 10% seen once. The sample consisted of PBMCs or a T cell subset sorted from them (not recorded which). Every receptor here comes from a man aged 18 to 30 who had mild COVID-19 (a few samples of this study predate the infection). Cell type and time point are not known. Each CDR3 is given without its conserved first and last residue. The D gene is left open where the match is weak.

>TRBD2|TRBJ2-3|TRBV14
ASSRTGGLITDTQY
>-|TRBJ2-3|TRBV12-3/TRBV12-4
ASSFIGGLSTDTQY
>-|TRBJ1-1|TRBV5-1
ASRVGATGKAF
>-|TRBJ2-7|TRBV12-3/TRBV12-4
ASSFLPGEAYEQY
>TRBD2|TRBJ2-4|TRBV12-3/TRBV12-4
ASSLSGGWNIQY
>-|TRBJ2-3|TRBV3-1
ASSQGRFHRDQPYYTQY
>TRBD1|TRBJ1-3|TRBV5-1
ASTGQGSSGNTIY
>-|TRBJ1-6|TRBV12-3/TRBV12-4
ASSDRSSSPLH
>TRBD1|TRBJ1-6|TRBV20-1
SAKGQGFSPLH
>TRBD2|TRBJ2-5|TRBV7-2
ASSFSGLAGYQETQY
>TRBD2|TRBJ2-7|TRBV5-1
ASSSTGGAYEQY
>-|TRBJ2-7|TRBV27
ASSLPGNSGYEQY
>-|TRBJ2-3|TRBV7-2
ASRAGMGTDTQY
>-|TRBJ2-5|TRBV4-3
ASSQETGVETQY
>TRBD1|TRBJ2-1|TRBV5-1
ASSFGTGFMYEQF
>TRBD1|TRBJ1-3|TRBV9
ASSDTGDNGNTIY
>-|TRBJ1-2|TRBV7-9
ASGPRAGTNYGYT
>-|TRBJ2-2|TRBV7-3
ASSLGPLSANTGELF
>-|TRBJ1-5|TRBV20-1
SASTAGGNQPQH
>TRBD2|TRBJ2-3|TRBV24-1
ATSAGLAGGSYTDTQY
>TRBD1|TRBJ2-7|TRBV7-8
ASSPPLRTGGYEQY
>TRBD1|TRBJ1-6|TRBV27
ASSPGTGSSPLH
>TRBD1|TRBJ2-2|TRBV12-3/TRBV12-4
ASVARGQGFGGELF
>TRBD1|TRBJ1-4|TRBV18
ASSPRDRDEKLF
>-|TRBJ2-5|TRBV5-1
ASSLVQGRGQETQY
>-|TRBJ1-2|TRBV4-3
ASSPVGTPSHGYT
>TRBD2|TRBJ2-3|TRBV20-1
SARDRGGRDTQY
>-|TRBJ2-1|TRBV4-1
ASSPTAHEQF
>-|TRBJ1-1|TRBV3-1
ASSQERQGTEAF
>-|TRBJ1-1|TRBV5-1
ASSSPDSSLNTEAF
>-|TRBJ2-2|TRBV5-1
ASSIQSGTPTGELF
>TRBD1|TRBJ2-5|TRBV5-1
ASSPMLRQGAETQY
>-|TRBJ1-1|TRBV6-5
ASSYSRGGTEAF
>TRBD1|TRBJ1-2|TRBV4-2
ASSRDRAYGYT
>-|TRBJ2-5|TRBV5-8
ASSRRTEETQY
>TRBD1|TRBJ2-3|TRBV4-1
ASSQEGQPSTDTQY
>-|TRBJ1-5|TRBV7-2
ASRSSENQPQH
>-|TRBJ2-1|TRBV29-1
SVDSQGNEQF
>-|TRBJ2-1|TRBV6-2/TRBV6-3
ASSYSPPGGVYNEQF
>TRBD1|TRBJ2-4|TRBV5-1
ASSTMGQGQNIQY
>-|TRBJ1-1|TRBV12-3/TRBV12-4
ASSFRQDTEAF
>-|TRBJ2-5|TRBV6-2/TRBV6-3
ASTPTLVPQY
>-|TRBJ1-1|TRBV12-3/TRBV12-4
ASRASGDPEAF
>-|TRBJ2-5|TRBV7-6
ASSSASSKETQY
>-|TRBJ2-5|TRBV5-1
ASSSGWTSQETQY
>-|TRBJ2-5|TRBV5-1
ASSFQGLGEETQY
>TRBD2|TRBJ2-2|TRBV7-8
ASSSRLAGAGVSGELF
>TRBD1|TRBJ1-2|TRBV5-1
ASSPRQGGPSYT
>TRBD2|TRBJ2-1|TRBV12-3/TRBV12-4
ASSLSAGKPYNEQF
>-|TRBJ1-4|TRBV9
ASSVASSSEKLF
>-|TRBJ2-7|TRBV5-4
ASSFSWEGEQY
>TRBD1|TRBJ2-6|TRBV7-9
ASSHMTGTGANVLT
>TRBD1|TRBJ1-1|TRBV7-9
ASSRQGSTEAF
>-|TRBJ1-5|TRBV7-9
ASSYLGPGQPQH